This is a list of T cell receptor beta chains from one sample in a study of beta chain features in type 1 diabetes. TCRdb's table, derived via immunoSEQ multiplex PCR, lists solely in-frame clones and lacks some. Of 450,000 to 550,000 clones listed, around 30% are singletons. The sample comprised naive CD4+ T cells from blood. The receptor set was obtained from a man between 18 and 35 years old in good health. Each CDR3 is given with its conserved first and last residue. D genes are given only for firm matches. The size of a clone is reported for some rows only, either as once, few or many, or as a class for expanded clones.

d_gene	abundance	v_gene	j_gene	CDR3aa	CDR3nt
NA	NA	TRBV6-5	TRBJ1-4	CASSYFQGPDEKLFF	TGTGCCAGCAGTTACTTCCAGGGGCCGGATGAAAAACTGTTTTTT
TRBD1	NA	TRBV7-2	TRBJ2-3	CASRPTGGWDTQYF	TGTGCCAGCAGACCGACAGGGGGTTGGGATACGCAGTATTTT
NA	NA	TRBV27	TRBJ2-2	CASTRDFNTGELFF	TGTGCCAGCACCCGGGACTTCAACACCGGGGAGCTGTTTTTT
NA	NA	TRBV6-5	TRBJ2-3	CASSYSMVADTQYF	TGTGCCAGCAGTTACTCGATGGTAGCAGATACGCAGTATTTT
TRBD2	NA	TRBV5-1	TRBJ2-7	CASSWGLAGDHEQYF	TGCGCCAGCAGCTGGGGACTAGCGGGAGATCACGAGCAGTACTTC
NA	few	TRBV7-2	TRBJ2-5	CASSLARRSGETQYF	TGTGCCAGCAGCTTAGCCCGCAGGAGCGGGGAGACCCAGTACTTC
NA	NA	TRBV7-8	TRBJ2-3	CASRYSVASQSPTDTQYF	TGTGCCAGCAGGTATTCGGTGGCTAGCCAAAGCCCCACAGATACGCAGTATTTT
NA	few	TRBV29-1	TRBJ2-7	CSVVFGPYEQYF	TGCAGCGTTGTGTTCGGGCCCTACGAGCAGTACTTC
NA	few	TRBV29-1	TRBJ1-4	CSVVSGDEKLFF	TGCAGCGTTGTTTCAGGGGATGAAAAACTGTTTTTT
NA	NA	TRBV6-1	TRBJ2-1	CASSGPYGAYSYNEQFF	TGTGCCAGCAGTGGACCCTACGGAGCGTACTCCTACAATGAGCAGTTCTTC
TRBD1	NA	TRBV18	TRBJ2-1	CASSRQGTNEQFF	TGTGCCAGCTCAAGACAGGGGACCAATGAGCAGTTCTTC
NA	few	TRBV6-1	TRBJ2-3	CASSESSAGTDTQYF	TGTGCCAGCAGTGAAAGTAGCGCGGGCACAGATACGCAGTATTTT
NA	few	TRBV25-1	TRBJ1-2	CASSEAAPANYGYTF	TGTGCCAGCAGTGAGGCGGCGCCGGCTAACTATGGCTACACCTTC
NA	NA	TRBV5-4	TRBJ2-3	CASSLTGRTDTQYF	TGTGCCAGCAGCTTGACCGGGCGCACAGATACGCAGTATTTT
TRBD1	NA	TRBV18	TRBJ2-2	CASALTGPGELFF	TGTGCCAGCGCGCTGACAGGGCCCGGGGAGCTGTTTTTT
NA	NA	TRBV28	TRBJ2-7	CASSSSPGANEQYF	TGTGCCAGCAGTTCCAGTCCAGGGGCGAATGAGCAGTACTTC
NA	NA	TRBV5-4	TRBJ1-2	CASSLGQLNYGYTF	TGTGCCAGCAGCTTGGGACAACTTAACTATGGCTACACCTTC
TRBD2	few	TRBV30	TRBJ2-7	CAWSGGTPYEQYF	TGTGCCTGGAGCGGGGGGACCCCTTACGAGCAGTACTTC
TRBD1	few	TRBV29-1	TRBJ2-7	CSVEDRGSYEQYF	TGCAGCGTTGAGGACAGGGGTTCCTACGAGCAGTACTTC
TRBD2	few	TRBV5-1	TRBJ2-7	CASSLAPGGWNEQYF	TGCGCCAGCAGCTTGGCACCGGGAGGGTGGAACGAGCAGTACTTC